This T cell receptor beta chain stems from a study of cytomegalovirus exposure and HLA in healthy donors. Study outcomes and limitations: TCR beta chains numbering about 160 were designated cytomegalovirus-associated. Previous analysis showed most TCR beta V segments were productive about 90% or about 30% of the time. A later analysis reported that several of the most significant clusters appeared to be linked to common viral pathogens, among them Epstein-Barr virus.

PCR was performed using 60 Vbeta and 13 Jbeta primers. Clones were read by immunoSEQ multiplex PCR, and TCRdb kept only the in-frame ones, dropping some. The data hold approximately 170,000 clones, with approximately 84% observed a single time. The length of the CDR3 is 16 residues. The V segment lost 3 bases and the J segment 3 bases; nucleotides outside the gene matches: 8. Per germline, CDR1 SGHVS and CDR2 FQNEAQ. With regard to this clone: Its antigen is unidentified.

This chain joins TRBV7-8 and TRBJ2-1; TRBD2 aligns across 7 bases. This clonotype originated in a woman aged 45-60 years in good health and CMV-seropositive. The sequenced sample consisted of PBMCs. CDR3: CASSLSGTILYNEQFF. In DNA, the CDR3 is TGTGCCAGCAGCTTGTCTGGGACTATCCTCTACAATGAGCAGTTCTTC.